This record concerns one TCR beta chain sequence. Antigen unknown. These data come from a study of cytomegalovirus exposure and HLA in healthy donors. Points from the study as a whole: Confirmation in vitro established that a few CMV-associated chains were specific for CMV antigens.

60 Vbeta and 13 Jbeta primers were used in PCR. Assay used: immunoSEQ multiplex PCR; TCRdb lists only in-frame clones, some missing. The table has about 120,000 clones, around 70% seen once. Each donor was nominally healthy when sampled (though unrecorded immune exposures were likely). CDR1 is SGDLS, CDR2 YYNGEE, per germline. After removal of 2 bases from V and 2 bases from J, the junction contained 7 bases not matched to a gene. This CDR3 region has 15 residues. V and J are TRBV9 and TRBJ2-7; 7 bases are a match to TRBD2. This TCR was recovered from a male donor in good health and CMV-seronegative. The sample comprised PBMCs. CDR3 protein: CASSVGSSGAYEQYF. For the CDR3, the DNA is TGTGCCAGCAGCGTTGGGTCTAGCGGTGCCTACGAGCAGTACTTC.